The 23 T cell receptor beta chains reported below all come from one sample, sequenced in a study of CD8+CD57+ T cells in acquired aplastic anemia. It was genomic DNA that served as the template for profiling TCR beta VDJ and CDR3. TCRdb re-called the reads with MiXCR, one entry per CDR3 protein. This sample has fewer than 200,000 distinct CDR3 sequences; 45% to 55% occur once, and the top ten carry roughly 1.1%. Previously, flow cytometry had revealed CD8+CD57+ cell expansion in the patients chosen for sequencing. Sequencing was performed on sorted CD4+, CD8+, or CD8+CD57+ T cells (not recorded which) from PBMCs. These receptors originate from a human donor with aplastic anemia.

This chain uses TRBV29-1 with TRBJ2-1; 7 bases are shared with TRBD2. This CDR3 comprises 14 residues. After removal of 4 bases from V and 2 bases from J, the junction contained 5 bases not matched to a gene. Per the germline V gene, CDR1 is SQVTM and CDR2 is ANQGSEA. CDR3 residues: CSVASGATYNEQFF. The DNA for the CDR3 is TGCAGCGTTGCCAGCGGGGCGACCTACAATGAGCAGTTCTTC.

This chain uses TRBV10-3 with TRBJ2-1, with 11 bases fitting TRBD2. Trimming took 6 bases from V and 6 from J; bases not matched to a gene: 4. CDR1 ENHRY and CDR2 SYGVKD come from the germline V gene. The CDR3 runs 14 residues. For the CDR3, the DNA is TGTGCCATCAGCACCGGACTAGCGGGCAATGAGCAGTTCTTC. This gives the protein CAISTGLAGNEQFF.

Many counts were recorded for this clonotype. CDR3 sequence reads: CASKSTIEAFF. As DNA, the CDR3 is TGTGCCAGCAAGAGCACCATTGAAGCTTTCTTT. V is TRBV6-1 and J is TRBJ1-1; D not resolved. With 7 bases removed from V and 7 bases from J, the gap between germline ends came to 10 bases. Germline lookup yields CDR1 MNHNS and CDR2 SASEGT. The CDR3 consists of 11 residues.

To note about this clonotype: Because it lacks the conserved phenylalanine or tryptophan at the end, this CDR3 is likely a read error. This sequence joins TRBV10-3 and TRBJ2-3; 10 nucleotides align to TRBD2. The CDR3 length is 18 residues. After removal of 0 bases from V and 0 bases from J, the junction contained 6 bases not matched to a gene. Germline V CDR1 and CDR2: ENHRY, SYGVKD. Here the CDR3 DNA reads TGTGCCATCAGTGAGTCGAAGGGACTAGCGCATAGCACAGATACGCAGTATCTT. It codes for CAISESKGLAHSTDTQYL.

The chain employs TRBV29-1 and TRBJ2-2, with D hard to call. The V end was cut by 5 bases, the J end by 8 bases, with 6 bases between. The CDR3 contains 10 residues. The V gene's germline CDR1 is SQVTM and CDR2 ANQGSEA. CDR3 nucleotide sequence: TGCAGCGTTCAAGTAGGGGAGCTGTTTTTT. It translates to CSVQVGELFF.

This clonotype was seen ten or more times. This chain connects TRBV5-5 to TRBJ1-5, with a tentative D call TRBD1 (5 bases). The CDR3 loop spans 15 amino acids. V lost 1 base, J lost 4 bases, and 12 bases lay in between. Germline loops: CDR1 SGHKS, CDR2 YYEKEE (reference sequence). The CDR3 nucleotides read TGTGCCAGCAGCTTGCCGTCAGGGATAAATCAGCCCCAGCATTTT. Amino acid sequence: CASSLPSGINQPQHF.

This sequence joins TRBV24-1 and TRBJ1-1; D might be TRBD1 (6 bases). The germline gives CDR1 KGHDR, CDR2 SFDVKD. The CDR3 has 15 residues. Trimming pared 3 bases from V and 3 bases from J, leaving 13 bases between. In DNA, the CDR3 is TGTGCCACCAGTGATCGGGGGCTAAGGGACACTGAAGCTTTCTTT. Amino acids: CATSDRGLRDTEAFF.

This clonotype has more than one count but fewer than ten. The V call is TRBV5-1, the J call TRBJ2-2; no reliable D call. From germline, CDR1 is SGHRS and CDR2 YFSETQ. V was clipped by 0 bases and J by 0 bases, with 3 bases between them. The CDR3 is 14 residues long. CDR3 in DNA: TGCGCCAGCAGCTTGGAGCCGAACACCGGGGAGCTGTTTTTT. Translation gives CASSLEPNTGELFF.

With respect to this clonotype: Possible read error: a much larger clone is one base away. The chain combines TRBV12-3 or TRBV12-4 with TRBJ2-1, with 9 bases matching TRBD2. The trim removed 6 bases at V and 9 bases at J, leaving 12 bases unmatched. CDR3 size: 15 residues. The CDR3 coding sequence is TGTGCCAGCAGCCCCCCCTATAGCGGGGGTGTTGAGCAGTTCTTC. Protein: CASSPPYSGGVEQFF.

V is TRBV29-1 and J is TRBJ2-3; TRBD1 matches 9 bases. V lost 7 bases to trimming and J lost 2 bases; unmatched junction nucleotides: 13. CDR3 length: 16 amino acids. Looked up from germline, CDR1 is SQVTM and CDR2 is ANQGSEA. The DNA for the CDR3 is TGCAGCGCAAAACTACAGGGGGCTTCGGCCACAGATACGCAGTATTTT. It yields the protein CSAKLQGASATDTQYF.

The chain joins TRBV10-3 to TRBJ2-5, with D possibly matching TRBD2 (6 bases). Germline CDR1 and CDR2: ENHRY and SYGVKD. This CDR3 spans 12 amino acids. Trimming took 3 bases from V and 5 from J, leaving 7 bases between them. The DNA for the CDR3 is TGTGCCATCAGTGATGGGGGGGAGACCCAGTACTTC. Protein sequence: CAISDGGETQYF.

This clonotype was counted a single time. CDR3: CASSLGPSSYEQYF. The CDR3 DNA reads as TGTGCCAGCAGCTTAGGGCCCAGCTCCTACGAGCAGTACTTC. This chain uses TRBV7-3 with TRBJ2-7; unclear D gene. The V end was cut by 2 bases, the J end by 0 bases, with 8 bases between. The length of the CDR3 is 14 residues. Germline CDR1 reads SGHTA; CDR2 reads FQGTGA.

The table lists this clonotype with many counts. The rearrangement joins TRBV4-1 to TRBJ2-3; D unclear. The V and J ends lost 1 base and 0 bases respectively, with 5 bases between them. The CDR3 length is 14 residues. Germline-derived CDR1 and CDR2 are MGHRA and YSYEKL. CDR3 sequence (DNA): TGCGCCAGCAGCCAAGCACAGAGCACAGATACGCAGTATTTT. Translation gives CASSQAQSTDTQYF.

This clonotype has ten or more counts. V is TRBV6-1 and J is TRBJ2-7, with D perhaps matching TRBD2 (7 bases). There are 14 residues in the CDR3. V was shortened by 3 bases and J by 2 bases, with 11 bases between the two germline ends. Germline lookup yields CDR1 MNHNS and CDR2 SASEGT. CDR3 region: CASSDRGGTYEQYF. The CDR3 region has the DNA TGTGCCAGCAGTGACAGGGGAGGGACCTACGAGCAGTACTTC.

The rearrangement joins TRBV10-3 to TRBJ1-5; 8 bases are shared with TRBD1. The CDR3 totals 14 residues. CDR1 ENHRY and CDR2 SYGVKD come from the germline V gene. The junction had 5 bases not matched to a gene; V was cut back by 6 bases and J by 4 bases. The CDR3 nucleotides are TGTGCCATCAGCCCCGGACAGGGAAATCAGCCCCAGCATTTT. This encodes CAISPGQGNQPQHF.

This clonotype was detected ten times or more. V gene TRBV6-1 combines with J gene TRBJ2-7; 8 bases map to TRBD2. Germline V gives CDR1 MNHNS, CDR2 SASEGT. The J segment lost 3 bases and the V segment lost 6 bases, leaving 7 bases of the junction unmatched. This CDR3 comprises 14 residues. The CDR3 sequence: CASSRAGGFYEQYF. CDR3 DNA sequence: TGTGCCAGCAGCCGCGCGGGGGGATTCTACGAGCAGTACTTC.

The chain employs TRBV7-9 and TRBJ1-6; D gene uncertain. CDR1 SEHNR and CDR2 FQNEAQ come from the germline V gene (reference sequence). The CDR3 covers 14 residues. V lost 6 bases, J lost 7 bases, and 13 bases lay in between. As DNA, the CDR3 is TGTGCCAGCAGTGGTGAATCGCAAAATTCACCCCTCCACTTT. Its translation is CASSGESQNSPLHF.

The V gene is TRBV2, the J gene TRBJ1-1; no clear D gene. In germline, CDR1 is SNHLY, CDR2 FYNNEI. Trimming pared 9 bases from V and 0 bases from J, leaving 5 bases between. The CDR3 runs 11 residues. The CDR3 DNA sequence: TGTGCCAGGGGGATGAACACTGAAGCTTTCTTT. It codes for CARGMNTEAFF.

The CDR3 DNA reads as TGTGCCAGCAGTAGCGGGACTAGCGGGCCTCTCTCCTACGAGCAGTACTTC. Translating it yields CASSSGTSGPLSYEQYF. This rearrangement joins TRBV25-1 to TRBJ2-7; 12 nucleotides line up with TRBD2. This CDR3 is built from 17 residues. In germline, CDR1 is MGHDK, CDR2 SYGVNS. V shed 5 bases and J 0 bases; nucleotides not matched to a gene: 8.

This clonotype was seen more than once but under ten times. A read error may explain this, as a much larger clone is one base away. The final CDR3 position lacks the conserved phenylalanine or tryptophan, pointing to a likely read error. The gene calls are TRBV20-1 and TRBJ2-4, with D possibly TRBD1 on 5 matching bases. Germline assignment: CDR1 DFQATT and CDR2 SNEGSKA (reference sequence). V lost 6 bases to trimming and J lost 10 bases, with 19 bases between them. There are 13 residues in the CDR3. CDR3 in amino acids: CSANPTGQGIQYL. CDR3 coding DNA: TGCAGTGCCAACCCCACAGGTCAAGGGATTCAGTACCTC.

The chain employs TRBV5-6 and TRBJ2-1; D possibly corresponds to TRBD2 (6 bases). Per germline, CDR1 SGHDT and CDR2 YYEEEE. The CDR3 is 12 residues long. The V gene lost 4 bases and the J gene lost 15 bases, with 17 bases spanning the gap. Here the CDR3 reads CASSLQNLGGFF. CDR3 nucleotide sequence: TGTGCCAGCAGCCTCCAAAATCTGGGGGGGTTCTTC.

This clonotype was detected a few times. The chain links TRBV10-3 to TRBJ1-6; D might be TRBD1 (5 bases). V shed 2 bases and J shed 9 bases, with 11 bases lying between them. Looked up from germline, CDR1 is ENHRY and CDR2 is SYGVKD. This CDR3 is built from 14 residues. Written as DNA, the CDR3 is TGTGCCATCAGTGAGGTTAGGGGCGGTTCACCCCTCCACTTT. As protein: CAISEVRGGSPLHF.

This clonotype was seen a handful of times. The chain has TRBV18 and TRBJ2-1; TRBD1 might be the D (6 bases). Germline V CDR1 and CDR2: KGHSH, LQKENI. The CDR3 has 16 amino acids. V lost 4 bases to trimming and J lost 0 bases, with 13 bases between them. The DNA of the CDR3 is TGTGCCAGCTCACGCAGGGGCGCGGGCTCCTACAATGAGCAGTTCTTC. Protein sequence: CASSRRGAGSYNEQFF.